This is a list of T cell receptor delta chains from one sample in a study of Vδ1+ human thymocytes. TCRdb re-called clones from the multiplex PCR reads using CATT. The data hold some 19,000 delta-chain clones, with about 8% observed a single time. The sequenced material came from Vdelta1+ gamma-delta thymocytes from the thymus. Every receptor here comes from a child less than two years old who had congenital heart surgery. Each CDR3 is given with its conserved first and last residue. The D gene is left open where the match is weak. Some rows have no size entry. The others give once, few or many, or a class for an expanded clone.

J: TRDJ1
D: .
V: TRDV1
size: .
DNA: TGTGCTCTTGGGGAACCCCGTGCTGTCCTATCTGGGGTTTACACCGATAAACTCATCTTT
CDR3: CALGEPRAVLSGVYTDKLIF

J: TRDJ1
D: .
V: TRDV1
size: few
DNA: TGTGCTCTTGGGGAACTTCGGACTGGCCCCTACAGGGACACCGATAAACTCATCTTT
CDR3: CALGELRTGPYRDTDKLIF

J: TRDJ1
D: .
V: TRDV1
size: .
DNA: TGTGCTCTTGGGAAATCCCCCCACGATAAACTCATCTTT
CDR3: CALGKSPHDKLIF

J: TRDJ2
D: TRDD3
V: TRDV1
size: .
DNA: TGTGCTCTTGGGGGATTTCCTCCCTGGGGGATACGGTTGACAGCACAACTCTTCTTT
CDR3: CALGGFPPWGIRLTAQLFF

J: TRDJ1
D: TRDD3
V: TRDV1
size: few
DNA: TGTGCTCTTGGGGAAAAAAGATTCCCTTCCACTGGGGGCTACGATAAACTCATCTTT
CDR3: CALGEKRFPSTGGYDKLIF

J: TRDJ1
D: TRDD3
V: TRDV1
size: few
DNA: TGTGCTCTTGGGGAACGAATGATCCTACTGGGGGATACATACCTGCTCTCCACTGCTTACACCGATAAACTCATCTTT
CDR3: CALGERMILLGDTYLLSTAYTDKLIF

J: TRDJ1
D: TRDD3
V: TRDV1
size: few
DNA: TGTGCTCTTGGGGAACCTCAATACTGGGGGATGTCTACGGGGACCGATAAACTCATCTTT
CDR3: CALGEPQYWGMSTGTDKLIF

J: TRDJ1
D: TRDD3
V: TRDV1
size: few
DNA: TGTGCTCTTGGGGAACTATGGGTACTGGGGGATACGGCCGATAAACTCATCTTT
CDR3: CALGELWVLGDTADKLIF

J: TRDJ1
D: .
V: TRDV1
size: few
DNA: TGTGCTCTTGGGGAAGACTTCCGACCGGATTACCTTGGGTACACCGATAAACTCATCTTT
CDR3: CALGEDFRPDYLGYTDKLIF

J: TRDJ1
D: .
V: TRDV1
size: few
DNA: TGTGCTCTTGGGGAAATCGGAATAGGACTCATCTTT
CDR3: CALGEIGIGLIF

J: TRDJ1
D: .
V: TRDV1
size: few
DNA: TGTGCTCTTGGGGAATTCACCACCGATAAACTCATCTTT
CDR3: CALGEFTTDKLIF

J: TRDJ1
D: .
V: TRDV1
size: few
DNA: TGTGCTCTTGGGATAACGACCGATAAACTCATCTTT
CDR3: CALGITTDKLIF

J: TRDJ3
D: TRDD2
V: TRDV2
size: few
DNA: TGTGCCTGCGACTATGAGGCCTTCCTACGAGTTGCGGGGCTATCCTGGGACACCCGACAGATGTTTTTC
CDR3: CACDYEAFLRVAGLSWDTRQMFF

J: TRDJ1
D: TRDD3
V: TRDV1
size: .
DNA: TGTGCTCTTGGGGAACTCCTACCCCGGGGGATGGGAGTCTGTAGGGTAAGAGATAAACTCATCTTT
CDR3: CALGELLPRGMGVCRVRDKLIF

J: TRDJ1
D: TRDD3
V: TRDV1
size: .
DNA: TGTGCTCTTGGGGAAGGGGAACAGGGACCACTGGGGGATTGTTCCGATAAACTCATCTTT
CDR3: CALGEGEQGPLGDCSDKLIF

J: TRDJ1
D: TRDD3
V: TRDV1
size: .
DNA: TGTGCTCTTGGGGAACAGTTGTATCCCGGGGGATACACCGATAAACTCATCTTT
CDR3: CALGEQLYPGGYTDKLIF

J: TRDJ1
D: TRDD3
V: TRDV1
size: few
DNA: TGTGCTCTTGGGTATACCAAGACCGTACTGGGGGAGAACACCGATAAACTCATCTTT
CDR3: CALGYTKTVLGENTDKLIF

J: TRDJ1
D: TRDD3
V: TRDV1
size: few
DNA: TGTGCTCTTGGGGAACTAACTTATTCGTGGGGATACAATTCCCGGATCGATAAACTCATCTTT
CDR3: CALGELTYSWGYNSRIDKLIF